Shown below are 26 T cell receptor beta chains from a single sample sequenced in a study of cytomegalovirus exposure and HLA in healthy donors. Vbeta (60) and Jbeta (13) primers were used in the PCR. TCRdb's copy holds only in-frame clones and misses some; the assay was immunoSEQ multiplex PCR. The sample has about 140,000 clones, roughly 77% seen once. The sequenced sample was PBMCs. Receptor source: a man in his forties in good health and CMV-seronegative.

The gene calls are TRBV5-1 and TRBJ2-1, with 8 bases lining up with TRBD2. Per the germline V gene, CDR1 is SGHRS and CDR2 is YFSETQ. The V and J ends lost 4 bases and 4 bases, in that order; junction bases with no gene match: 7. The CDR3 sequence is 15 residues long. CDR3: CASSLTSGTYNEQFF. The CDR3 DNA follows: TGCGCCAGCAGCCTCACTAGCGGCACTTACAATGAGCAGTTCTTC.

On this clone: The sample has other DNA sequences that encode this CDR3 too. The DNA for the CDR3 is TGTGCCAGCAGCAGTTCTAATACGGGCGGGGGAGGCTACACCTTC. Protein sequence: CASSSSNTGGGGYTF. The chain recombines TRBV27 with TRBJ1-2, with D tentatively TRBD1 (5 bases). V was clipped by 6 bases and J by 8 bases, with 22 bases between them. Germline V CDR1 and CDR2: MNHEY, SMNVEV (reference sequence). The CDR3 extends over 15 amino acids.

J is TRBJ1-2 and V is TRBV14; D gene uncertain. CDR3 length: 15 amino acids. V was cut by 5 bases and J by 6 bases, with 19 bases left in between. CDR1 and CDR2 (germline): SGHDN, FVKESK. The DNA of the CDR3 is TGTGCCAGCAGCAAGCTTATCCAAGATTATGATGGCTACACCTTC. Its translation: CASSKLIQDYDGYTF.

The chain links TRBV11-3 to TRBJ2-2; D gene ambiguous. CDR3 length: 14 amino acids. Germline CDR1 is SGHNT and CDR2 is YENEEA. V lost 4 bases to trimming and J lost 5 bases, with 11 bases between them. For the CDR3, the DNA is TGTGCCAGCAGCTCTGGGCAGTTAACCGGGGAGCTGTTTTTT. It specifies CASSSGQLTGELFF.

The rearrangement joins TRBV5-1 to TRBJ2-4; tentative D call: TRBD1 (7 bases). CDR1 and CDR2 (germline): SGHRS, YFSETQ. The CDR3 runs to 15 residues. V lost 6 bases, J lost 7 bases, and 20 bases lay in between. CDR3 sequence: CASKEGTGERNIQYF. CDR3 bases: TGCGCCAGCAAGGAGGGAACAGGGGAAAGGAACATTCAGTACTTC. The full variable domain, completed using reference TRBV5-1 and TRBJ2-4, is KAGVTQTPRYLIKTRGQQVTLSCSPISGHRSVSWYQQTPGQGLQFLFEYFSETQRNKGNFPGRFSGRQFSNSRSEMNVSTLELGDSALYLCASKEGTGERNIQYFGAGTRLSVL.

The V call is TRBV10-3, the J call TRBJ1-4, with TRBD1 matching 9 bases. Germline CDR1 ENHRY, CDR2 SYGVKD. The CDR3 spans 14 residues. V shed 4 bases, J shed 7 bases, and the junction held 4 bases outside the gene matches. CDR3 protein: CAISVGTGTEKLFF. The CDR3 DNA reads as TGTGCCATCAGTGTCGGGACAGGGACTGAAAAACTGTTTTTT.

The chain combines TRBV9 with TRBJ2-3; tentatively, D is TRBD2 (5 bases). V was pared by 0 bases and J by 0 bases, with 14 bases between. CDR1 SGDLS and CDR2 YYNGEE come from the germline V gene. The CDR3 totals 17 residues. The DNA for the CDR3 is TGTGCCAGCAGCGTAGGGGTAGAGGGATCTAGCACAGATACGCAGTATTTT. It codes for CASSVGVEGSSTDTQYF.

The V gene is TRBV4-1, the J gene TRBJ1-1; 9 nucleotides match TRBD1. CDR1 and CDR2 from the germline V gene are MGHRA and YSYEKL. The CDR3 consists of 15 residues. Losses at the gene ends were 1 base for V and 2 bases for J; bases not matched to a gene: 2. CDR3 region: CASSQGDRDNTEAFF. In DNA, the CDR3 is TGCGCCAGCAGCCAAGGGGACAGGGATAACACTGAAGCTTTCTTT.

This clone has just a few counts. V is TRBV25-1 and J is TRBJ1-1; 10 bases fit TRBD1. Germline V gene data show CDR1 as MGHDK and CDR2 as SYGVNS. The CDR3 totals 14 residues. Trimming at V came to 3 bases and at J to 4 bases, leaving 2 bases not matched to a gene. The CDR3 coding sequence is TGTGCCAGCAGTGATTGGACAGGGGGCACTGAAGCTTTCTTT. Its translation: CASSDWTGGTEAFF.

The CDR3 DNA is TGTGCCAGCAGCCCCAGCGCCGGGGACGCAGGGGAACAGCCCCAGCATTTT. Translating it yields CASSPSAGDAGEQPQHF. V gene TRBV27 combines with J gene TRBJ1-5, with a possible D match to TRBD1 (6 bases). The germline gives CDR1 MNHEY, CDR2 SMNVEV (reference sequence). V was shortened by 6 bases and J by 7 bases, with 25 bases between the two germline ends. The CDR3 consists of 17 residues.

The chain links TRBV5-1 to TRBJ2-5; 12 nucleotides align to TRBD2. Germline CDR1 and CDR2: SGHRS and YFSETQ. Losses at the gene ends were 5 bases for V and 5 bases for J; bases not matched to a gene: 13. This CDR3 is 17 amino acids long. The CDR3 here is CASRASGGASYMETQYF. The CDR3 DNA sequence: TGCGCCAGCAGAGCTAGCGGGGGGGCCTCCTATATGGAGACCCAGTACTTC.

This clone has a handful of counts. This sequence joins TRBV11-2 and TRBJ2-7, with 8 bases identical to TRBD1. The CDR3 is made up of 17 amino acids. Germline V gives CDR1 SGHAT, CDR2 FQNNGV. The V segment lost 3 bases and the J segment 0 bases; nucleotides outside the gene matches: 10. The CDR3 DNA follows: TGTGCCAGCAGCTTTCCAGGGGGCCCTTTTATCTCCTACGAGCAGTACTTC. Its translation: CASSFPGGPFISYEQYF. Full variable domain (remainder filled in from reference TRBV11-2 and TRBJ2-7): EAGVAQSPRYKIIEKRQSVAFWCNPISGHATLYWYQQILGQGPKLLIQFQNNGVVDDSQLPKDRFSAERLKGVDSTLKIQPAKLEDSAVYLCASSFPGGPFISYEQYFGPGTRLTVT.

This chain joins TRBV7-9 and TRBJ1-2, with D unresolved. The CDR3 runs to 15 residues. V was clipped by 5 bases and J by 0 bases, with 13 bases between them. CDR1 and CDR2 from the germline V gene are SEHNR and FQNEAQ (reference sequence). CDR3 sequence: CASSPQLTTNYGYTF. The CDR3 DNA sequence: TGTGCCAGCAGCCCACAGCTGACTACTAACTATGGCTACACCTTC.

Comments on this clone: Because the CDR3 is missing its conserved closing phenylalanine or tryptophan, this is likely a read error. The chain has TRBV4-3 and TRBJ1-6; 7 nucleotides agree with TRBD1. This CDR3 is 15 amino acids long. With 2 bases clipped from V and 9 bases from J, the junction kept 7 bases outside the gene matches. Per germline, CDR1 LGHNA and CDR2 YSLEER. The CDR3: CASSQNRGSRSPLHL. In DNA, the CDR3 is TGCGCCAGCAGCCAAAACAGGGGTAGTCGTTCACCCCTCCACCTT.

This sequence joins TRBV25-1 and TRBJ2-7; possible D gene TRBD2, 6 bases. V shed 3 bases and J shed 5 bases, with 20 bases lying between them. Germline V gene data show CDR1 as MGHDK and CDR2 as SYGVNS. The CDR3 spans 16 residues. The CDR3 protein is CASSDPHRTKRNEQYF. DNA for the CDR3: TGTGCCAGCAGTGACCCCCACAGGACTAAGAGGAACGAGCAGTACTTC.

This clone was counted between two and nine times. The V gene is TRBV5-6, the J gene TRBJ2-1; TRBD2 might be the D (5 bases). Per the germline V gene, CDR1 is SGHDT and CDR2 is YYEEEE. This CDR3 is built from 13 residues. V shed 3 bases and J shed 2 bases, with 6 bases lying between them. In DNA, the CDR3 is TGTGCCAGCAGCTCCGGGACCTACAATGAGCAGTTCTTC. It encodes CASSSGTYNEQFF.

This clone turned up a few times. V usage is TRBV4-3 and J usage is TRBJ2-1; 9 nucleotides match TRBD2. V was pared by 0 bases and J by 4 bases, with 4 bases of the junction left unmatched. The CDR3 runs 16 residues. The germline gives CDR1 LGHNA, CDR2 YSLEER. The CDR3 loop reads CASSQDLSGGYNEQFF. The CDR3 DNA reads as TGCGCCAGCAGCCAAGATCTTAGCGGGGGATACAATGAGCAGTTCTTC.

This rearrangement joins TRBV4-3 to TRBJ1-3; 10 positions match TRBD1. The CDR3 runs to 17 residues. Germline V gene lookup returns CDR1 LGHNA and CDR2 YSLEER. Trimming at V came to 4 bases and at J to 0 bases, leaving 6 bases not matched to a gene. The CDR3 region is CASSPRTGGPSGNTIYF. CDR3 nucleotides: TGCGCCAGCAGCCCCAGGACAGGGGGTCCCTCTGGAAACACCATATATTTT.

The chain links TRBV5-1 to TRBJ2-3; D is unclear. Germline values: CDR1 SGHRS, CDR2 YFSETQ. The CDR3 spans 13 residues. Between the trimmed V and J ends, which lost 3 bases and 6 bases, there was a span of 11 bases. The CDR3 nucleotides are TGCGCCAGCAGCTATGGAGATACGGATACGCAGTATTTT. Its protein is CASSYGDTDTQYF. Drawing the rest from reference TRBV5-1 and TRBJ2-3, the complete variable domain is KAGVTQTPRYLIKTRGQQVTLSCSPISGHRSVSWYQQTPGQGLQFLFEYFSETQRNKGNFPGRFSGRQFSNSRSEMNVSTLELGDSALYLCASSYGDTDTQYFGPGTRLTVL.

The chain recombines TRBV5-1 with TRBJ2-3; 10 nucleotides line up with TRBD1. This CDR3 contains 14 residues. The ends lost 3 bases at V and 4 bases at J; junction bases unmatched: 2. Germline values: CDR1 SGHRS, CDR2 YFSETQ. In DNA form, the CDR3 reads TGCGCCAGCAGCTCCGGGACAGGGGCAGATACGCAGTATTTT. Translating gives CASSSGTGADTQYF.

The chain uses TRBV4-1 and TRBJ1-2; D is perhaps TRBD1 (6 bases). Trimming pared 0 bases from V and 7 bases from J, leaving 21 bases between. The germline V gene has CDR1 MGHRA and CDR2 YSYEKL. The CDR3 extends over 17 amino acids. This CDR3 reads CASSQDGGSWDGGGYTF. The CDR3 DNA reads TGCGCCAGCAGCCAAGATGGGGGCTCCTGGGACGGCGGTGGCTACACCTTC.

This sequence joins TRBV5-1 and TRBJ2-3; 10 nucleotides align to TRBD2. J gave up 5 bases and V 4 bases, and 7 bases lay outside the gene matches. CDR1 is SGHRS and CDR2 is YFSETQ in the germline V gene. The CDR3 spans 15 residues. CDR3 in amino acids: CASSPGLAAVDTQYF. Written as DNA, the CDR3 is TGCGCCAGCAGCCCCGGACTAGCGGCAGTAGATACGCAGTATTTT.

This clone was recorded only once. The chain employs TRBV5-1 and TRBJ2-3, with TRBD2 as a possible D gene (6 bases). The CDR3 loop spans 13 amino acids. Germline CDR1 reads SGHRS; CDR2 reads YFSETQ. The V and J ends lost 7 bases and 6 bases respectively, with 15 bases between them. CDR3 region: CASGTGRGDTQYF. The CDR3, as DNA: TGCGCCAGCGGGACTGGGAGAGGGGATACGCAGTATTTT.

The chain combines TRBV9 with TRBJ2-7, with TRBD2 matching 8 bases. Germline lookup yields CDR1 SGDLS and CDR2 YYNGEE. The length of the CDR3 is 14 residues. The V segment lost 0 bases and the J segment 5 bases; nucleotides outside the gene matches: 4. This chain's CDR3 is CASSVASGGNEQYF. The CDR3, as DNA: TGTGCCAGCAGCGTAGCGAGCGGGGGAAACGAGCAGTACTTC.

The chain recombines TRBV5-6 with TRBJ1-4, with TRBD1 identical over 8 bases. CDR1 and CDR2 (germline): SGHDT, YYEEEE. CDR3 length: 16 residues. V lost 4 bases, J lost 6 bases, and 11 bases stayed unmatched. CDR3 DNA sequence: TGTGCCAGCAGCGATACGACAGGGGTTCCTGATGAAAAACTGTTTTTT. This codes for CASSDTTGVPDEKLFF.

The chain links TRBV9 to TRBJ2-7, with D unclear. The V and J ends lost 4 bases and 5 bases respectively, with 13 bases between them. The CDR3 totals 13 residues. CDR1 and CDR2 from the germline V gene are SGDLS and YYNGEE. The CDR3 nucleotides read TGTGCCAGCAGCATTTCCATTCGGGACGAGCAGTACTTC. Its protein product is CASSISIRDEQYF.